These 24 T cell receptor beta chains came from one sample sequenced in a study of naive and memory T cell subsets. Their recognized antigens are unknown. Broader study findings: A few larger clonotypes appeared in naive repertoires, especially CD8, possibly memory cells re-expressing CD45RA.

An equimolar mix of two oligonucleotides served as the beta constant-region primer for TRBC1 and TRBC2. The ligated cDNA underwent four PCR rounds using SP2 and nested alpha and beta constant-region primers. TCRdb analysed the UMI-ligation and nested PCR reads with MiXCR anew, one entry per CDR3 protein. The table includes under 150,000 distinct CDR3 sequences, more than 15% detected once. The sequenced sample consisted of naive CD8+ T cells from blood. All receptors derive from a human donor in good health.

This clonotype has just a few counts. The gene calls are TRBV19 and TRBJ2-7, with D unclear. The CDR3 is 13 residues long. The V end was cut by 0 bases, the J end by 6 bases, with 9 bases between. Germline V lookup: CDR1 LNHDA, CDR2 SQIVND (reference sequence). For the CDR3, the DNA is TGTGCCAGTAGTATAGACGAGGACGGCGAGCAGTACTTC. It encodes CASSIDEDGEQYF.

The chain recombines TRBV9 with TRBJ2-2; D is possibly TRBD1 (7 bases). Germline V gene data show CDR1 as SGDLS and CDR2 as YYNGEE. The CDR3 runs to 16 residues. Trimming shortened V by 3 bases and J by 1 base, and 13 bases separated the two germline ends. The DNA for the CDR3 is TGTGCCAGCAGCGACGCGGGACAGCTGAACACCGGGGAGCTGTTTTTT. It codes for CASSDAGQLNTGELFF.

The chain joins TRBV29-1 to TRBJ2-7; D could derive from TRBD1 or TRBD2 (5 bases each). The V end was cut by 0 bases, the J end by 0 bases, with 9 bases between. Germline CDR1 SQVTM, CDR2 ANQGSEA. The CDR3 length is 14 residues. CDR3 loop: CSVEERGSSYEQYF. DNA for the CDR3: TGCAGCGTTGAAGAGAGGGGTAGCTCCTACGAGCAGTACTTC.

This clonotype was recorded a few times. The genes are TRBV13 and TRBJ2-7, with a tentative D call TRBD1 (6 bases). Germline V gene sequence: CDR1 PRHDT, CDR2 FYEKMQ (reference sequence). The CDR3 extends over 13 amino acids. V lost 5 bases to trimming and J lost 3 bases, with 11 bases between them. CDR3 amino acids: CASSRKTGYEQYF. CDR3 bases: TGTGCCAGCAGCCGTAAGACAGGCTACGAGCAGTACTTC.

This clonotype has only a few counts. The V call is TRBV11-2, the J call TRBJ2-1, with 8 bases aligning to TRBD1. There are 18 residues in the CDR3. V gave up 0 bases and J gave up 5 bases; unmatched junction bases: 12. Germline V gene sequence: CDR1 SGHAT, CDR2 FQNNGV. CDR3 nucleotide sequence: TGTGCCAGCAGCTTAGACCGGCCGGGGACAGGAGTAAACAATGAGCAGTTCTTC. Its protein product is CASSLDRPGTGVNNEQFF.

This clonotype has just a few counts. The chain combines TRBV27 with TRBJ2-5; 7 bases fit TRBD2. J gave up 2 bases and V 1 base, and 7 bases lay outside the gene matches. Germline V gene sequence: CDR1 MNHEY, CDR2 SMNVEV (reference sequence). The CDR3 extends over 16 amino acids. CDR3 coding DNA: TGTGCCAGCAGTTTATTCGCAGCGGGGATACAAGAGACCCAGTACTTC. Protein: CASSLFAAGIQETQYF.

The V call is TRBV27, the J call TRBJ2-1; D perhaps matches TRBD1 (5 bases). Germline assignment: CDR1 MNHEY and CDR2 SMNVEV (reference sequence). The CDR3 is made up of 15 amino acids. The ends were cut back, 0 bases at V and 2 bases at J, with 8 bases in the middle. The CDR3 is CASSLSGAPYNEQFF. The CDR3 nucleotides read TGTGCCAGCAGTTTATCAGGGGCCCCCTACAATGAGCAGTTCTTC.

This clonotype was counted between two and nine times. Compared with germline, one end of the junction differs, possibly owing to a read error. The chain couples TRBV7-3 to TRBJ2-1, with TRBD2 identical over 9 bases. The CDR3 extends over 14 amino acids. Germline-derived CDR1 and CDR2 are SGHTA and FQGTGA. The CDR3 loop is CASSPSGTYDEQFF. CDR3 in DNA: TGTGCCAGCAGCCCTAGCGGGACCTACGATGAGCAGTTCTTC. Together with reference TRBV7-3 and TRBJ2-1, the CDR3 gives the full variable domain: GAGVSQTPSNKVTEKGKYVELRCDPISGHTALYWYRQSLGQGPEFLIYFQGTGAADDSGLPNDRFFAVRPEGSVSTLKIQRTERGDSAVYLCASSPSGTYDEQFFGPGTRLTVL.

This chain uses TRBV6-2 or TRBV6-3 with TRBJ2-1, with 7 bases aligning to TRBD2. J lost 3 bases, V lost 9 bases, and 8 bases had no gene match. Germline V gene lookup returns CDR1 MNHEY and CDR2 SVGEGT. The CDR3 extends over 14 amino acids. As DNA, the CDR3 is TGTGCCAGTGGGGGGGGGACTCTCTACAATGAGCAGTTCTTC. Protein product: CASGGGTLYNEQFF.

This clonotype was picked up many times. CDR3 DNA: TGCAGCGCCGAGCCCTGGACGGAAAGCTCCTACAATGAGCAGTTCTTC. Translated: CSAEPWTESSYNEQFF. The chain uses TRBV29-1 and TRBJ2-1; D gene uncertain. There are 16 residues in the CDR3. V shed 7 bases and J shed 0 bases, with 19 bases lying between them. Per germline, CDR1 SQVTM and CDR2 ANQGSEA.

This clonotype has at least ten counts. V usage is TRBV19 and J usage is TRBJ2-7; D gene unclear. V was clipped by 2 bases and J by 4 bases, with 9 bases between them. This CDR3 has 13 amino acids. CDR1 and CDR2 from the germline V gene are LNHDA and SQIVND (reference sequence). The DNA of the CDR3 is TGTGCCAGTAGTATAACGGTTGGGTACGAGCAGTACTTC. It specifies CASSITVGYEQYF.

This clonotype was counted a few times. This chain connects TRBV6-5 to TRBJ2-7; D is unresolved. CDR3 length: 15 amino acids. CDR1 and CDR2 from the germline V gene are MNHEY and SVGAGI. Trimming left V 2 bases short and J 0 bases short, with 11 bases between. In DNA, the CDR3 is TGTGCCAGCAGTTACGGGCCAGGAGACTCCTACGAGCAGTACTTC. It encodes CASSYGPGDSYEQYF.

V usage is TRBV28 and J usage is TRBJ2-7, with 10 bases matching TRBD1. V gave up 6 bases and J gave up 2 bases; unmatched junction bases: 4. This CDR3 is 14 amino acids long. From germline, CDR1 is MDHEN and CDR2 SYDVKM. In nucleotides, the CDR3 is TGTGCCAGCAGCCGGACAGGGGGACCCTACGAGCAGTACTTC. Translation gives CASSRTGGPYEQYF.

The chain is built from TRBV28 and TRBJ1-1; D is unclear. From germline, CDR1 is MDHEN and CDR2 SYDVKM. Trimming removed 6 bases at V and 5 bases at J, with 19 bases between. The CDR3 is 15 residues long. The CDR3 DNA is TGTGCCAGCAGCCTAACAGACACCCTGGGGACTGAAGCTTTCTTT. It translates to CASSLTDTLGTEAFF.

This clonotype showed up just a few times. CDR3 nucleotides: TGCGCCAGCAGCCAAGTGGGGGTTATAGGTACCTATGGCTACACCTTC. It yields the protein CASSQVGVIGTYGYTF. The rearrangement joins TRBV4-3 to TRBJ1-2, with TRBD1 as a possible D gene (5 bases). V gave up 1 base and J gave up 4 bases, with 16 bases separating them. The CDR3 loop spans 16 amino acids. The germline V gene has CDR1 LGHNA and CDR2 YSLEER.

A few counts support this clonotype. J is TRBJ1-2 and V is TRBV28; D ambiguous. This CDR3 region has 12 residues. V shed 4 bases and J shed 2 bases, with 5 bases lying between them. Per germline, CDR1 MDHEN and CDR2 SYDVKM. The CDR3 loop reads CASSSRNYGYTF. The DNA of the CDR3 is TGTGCCAGCAGTTCCCGGAACTATGGCTACACCTTC.

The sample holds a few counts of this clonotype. This CDR3 is CASRPETGNNSPLHF. CDR3 nucleotides: TGTGCCAGCAGACCAGAGACGGGGAATAATTCACCCCTCCACTTT. The chain employs TRBV7-9 and TRBJ1-6; no clear D gene. The V gene lost 6 bases and the J gene lost 5 bases, with 14 bases spanning the gap. Germline V gene lookup returns CDR1 SEHNR and CDR2 FQNEAQ (reference sequence). The CDR3 has 15 amino acids.

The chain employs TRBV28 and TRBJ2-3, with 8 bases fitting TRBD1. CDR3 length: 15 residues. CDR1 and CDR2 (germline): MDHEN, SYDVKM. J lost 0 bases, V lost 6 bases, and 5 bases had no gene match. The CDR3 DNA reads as TGTGCCAGCAGCCCGACAGGGGTCAGCACAGATACGCAGTATTTT. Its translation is CASSPTGVSTDTQYF. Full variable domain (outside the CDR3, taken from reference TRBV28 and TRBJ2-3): DVKVTQSSRYLVKRTGEKVFLECVQDMDHENMFWYRQDPGLGLRLIYFSYDVKMKEKGDIPEGYSVSREKKERFSLILESASTNQTSMYLCASSPTGVSTDTQYFGPGTRLTVL.

As DNA, the CDR3 is TGTGCCAGCAGTTTCCCGACAGCCCGGTCGTCAGATACGCAGTATTTT. This encodes CASSFPTARSSDTQYF. The chain links TRBV28 to TRBJ2-3, with D possibly being TRBD1 (5 bases). From germline, CDR1 is MDHEN and CDR2 SYDVKM. The CDR3 has 16 amino acids. V lost 3 bases and J 4 bases, leaving 17 bases between the germline ends. Drawing the rest from reference TRBV28 and TRBJ2-3, the complete variable domain is DVKVTQSSRYLVKRTGEKVFLECVQDMDHENMFWYRQDPGLGLRLIYFSYDVKMKEKGDIPEGYSVSREKKERFSLILESASTNQTSMYLCASSFPTARSSDTQYFGPGTRLTVL.

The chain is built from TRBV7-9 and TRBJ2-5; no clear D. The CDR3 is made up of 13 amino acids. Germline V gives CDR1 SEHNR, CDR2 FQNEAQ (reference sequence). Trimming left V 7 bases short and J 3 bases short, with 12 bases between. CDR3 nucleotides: TGTGCCAGCACTGGGATCCGGGAAGAGACCCAGTACTTC. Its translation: CASTGIREETQYF.

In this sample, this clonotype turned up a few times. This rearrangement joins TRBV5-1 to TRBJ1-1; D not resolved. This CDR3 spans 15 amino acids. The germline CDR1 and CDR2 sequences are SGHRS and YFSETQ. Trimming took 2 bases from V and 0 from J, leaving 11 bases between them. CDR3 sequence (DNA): TGCGCCAGCAGCTTTAGGTCTTCCATGAACACTGAAGCTTTCTTT. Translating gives CASSFRSSMNTEAFF.

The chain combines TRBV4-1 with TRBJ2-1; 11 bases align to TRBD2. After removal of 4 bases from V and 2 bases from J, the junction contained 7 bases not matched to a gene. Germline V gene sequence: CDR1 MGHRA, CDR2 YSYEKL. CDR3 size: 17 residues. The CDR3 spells CASSLDSTSGAYNEQFF. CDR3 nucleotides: TGCGCCAGCAGCCTCGACTCGACTAGCGGGGCCTACAATGAGCAGTTCTTC.

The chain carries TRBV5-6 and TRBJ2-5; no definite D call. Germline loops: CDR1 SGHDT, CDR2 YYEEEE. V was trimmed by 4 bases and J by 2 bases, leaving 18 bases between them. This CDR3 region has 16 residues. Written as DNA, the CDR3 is TGTGCCAGCAGCCTAACGGTTTGGCAGGAGCAAGAGACCCAGTACTTC. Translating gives CASSLTVWQEQETQYF.

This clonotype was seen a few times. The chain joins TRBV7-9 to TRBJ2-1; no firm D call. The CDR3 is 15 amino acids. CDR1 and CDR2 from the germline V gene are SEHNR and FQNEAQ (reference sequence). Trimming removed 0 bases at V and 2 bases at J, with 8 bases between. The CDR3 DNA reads TGTGCCAGCAGCTTAGCAGAAAGGCCCTACAATGAGCAGTTCTTC. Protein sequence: CASSLAERPYNEQFF. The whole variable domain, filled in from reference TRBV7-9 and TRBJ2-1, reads DTGVSQNPRHKITKRGQNVTFRCDPISEHNRLYWYRQTLGQGPEFLTYFQNEAQLEKSRLLSDRFSAERPKGSFSTLEIQRTEQGDSAMYLCASSLAERPYNEQFFGPGTRLTVL.